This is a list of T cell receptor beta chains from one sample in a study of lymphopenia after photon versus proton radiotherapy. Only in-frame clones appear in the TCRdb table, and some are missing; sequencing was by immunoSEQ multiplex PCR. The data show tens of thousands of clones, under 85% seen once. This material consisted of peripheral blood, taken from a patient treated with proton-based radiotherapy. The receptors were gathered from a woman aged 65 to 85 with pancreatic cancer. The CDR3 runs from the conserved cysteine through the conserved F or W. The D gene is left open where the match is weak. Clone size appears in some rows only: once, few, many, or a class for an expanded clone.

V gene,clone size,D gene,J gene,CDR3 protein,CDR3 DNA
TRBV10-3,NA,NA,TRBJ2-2,CAIRGVKGELFF,TGTGCCATCAGGGGGGTAAAGGGGGAGCTGTTTTTT
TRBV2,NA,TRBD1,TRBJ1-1,CASAGTDNTEAFF,TGTGCCAGCGCTGGGACAGACAACACTGAAGCTTTCTTT
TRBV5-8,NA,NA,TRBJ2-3,CASSLWTVSTDTQYF,TGTGCCAGCAGCTTATGGACAGTGAGCACAGATACGCAGTATTTT
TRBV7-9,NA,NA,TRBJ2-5,CASSLQETQYF,TGTGCCAGCAGCCTCCAAGAGACCCAGTACTTC
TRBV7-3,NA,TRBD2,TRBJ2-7,CASSTTSGTLEQYF,TGTGCCAGCAGCACCACTAGCGGGACCTTGGAGCAGTACTTC
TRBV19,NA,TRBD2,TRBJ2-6,CASSTRSGVDSGANVLTF,TGTGCCAGTAGTACCCGAAGCGGGGTGGACTCTGGGGCCAACGTCCTGACTTTC
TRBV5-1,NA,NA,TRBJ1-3,CASSWGPGSGNTIYF,TGCGCCAGCAGCTGGGGACCCGGCTCTGGAAACACCATATATTTT
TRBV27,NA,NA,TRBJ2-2,CASRLNTGELFF,TGTGCCAGCAGACTGAACACCGGGGAGCTGTTTTTT
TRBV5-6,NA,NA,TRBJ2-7,CASSLTGSSYEQYF,TGTGCCAGCAGCTTAACGGGGAGCTCCTACGAGCAGTACTTC
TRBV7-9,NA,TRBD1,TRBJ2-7,CASSLPRQGSYEQYF,TGTGCCAGCAGCTTACCCCGACAGGGCTCCTACGAGCAGTACTTC
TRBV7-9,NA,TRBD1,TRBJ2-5,CASSLGTGIIQETQYF,TGTGCCAGCAGCCTAGGGACAGGGATAATCCAAGAGACCCAGTACTTC
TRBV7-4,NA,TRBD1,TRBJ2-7,CASSLTGAGTGNEQYF,TGTGCCAGCAGCTTAACAGGGGCCGGGACAGGGAACGAGCAGTACTTC
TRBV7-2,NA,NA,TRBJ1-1,CASSFGPQAFF,TGTGCCAGCAGCTTCGGTCCCCAAGCTTTCTTT
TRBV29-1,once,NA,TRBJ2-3,CSVEGGPGTDTQYF,TGCAGCGTTGAAGGGGGGCCCGGCACAGATACGCAGTATTTT
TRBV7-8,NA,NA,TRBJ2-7,CASSFYGGIEQYF,TGTGCCAGCAGCTTCTATGGGGGGATCGAGCAGTACTTC
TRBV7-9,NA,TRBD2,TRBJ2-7,CASLPLAGPYEQYF,TGTGCCAGTTTACCACTAGCGGGACCCTACGAGCAGTACTTC
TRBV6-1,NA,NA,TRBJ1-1,CASSSTYMNTEAFF,TGTGCCAGCAGCTCCACCTATATGAACACTGAAGCTTTCTTT
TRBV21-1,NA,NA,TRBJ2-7,CASRGIVWSEQYF,TGTGCCAGCAGGGGGATTGTATGGAGCGAGCAGTACTTC
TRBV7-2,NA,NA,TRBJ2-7,CASSFSGEQYF,TGTGCCAGCAGCTTTTCAGGCGAGCAGTACTTC
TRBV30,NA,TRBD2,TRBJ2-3,CAWSVKGTSLDTQYF,TGTGCCTGGAGTGTAAAAGGGACTAGTCTCGATACGCAGTATTTT
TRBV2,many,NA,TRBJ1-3,CASSGTASGNTIYF,TGTGCCAGCAGTGGAACAGCCTCTGGAAACACCATATATTTT
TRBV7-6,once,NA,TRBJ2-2,CASSLSLGGSNTGELFF,TGTGCCAGCAGCCTTTCTTTGGGGGGATCTAACACCGGGGAGCTGTTTTTT
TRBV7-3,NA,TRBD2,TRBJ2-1,CASSQLAGVYNEQFF,TGTGCCAGCAGCCAACTAGCGGGGGTATACAATGAGCAGTTCTTC
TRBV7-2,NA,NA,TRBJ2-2,CASSPRGAGFGELFF,TGTGCCAGCAGCCCACGCGGGGCAGGGTTCGGGGAGCTGTTTTTT
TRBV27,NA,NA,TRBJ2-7,CASRRDVAYEQYF,TGTGCCAGCAGACGGGACGTTGCCTACGAGCAGTACTTC
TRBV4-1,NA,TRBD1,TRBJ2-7,CASSQADRGGYEQYF,TGCGCCAGCAGCCAGGCCGACAGGGGAGGCTACGAGCAGTACTTC